These 21 T cell receptor beta chains share one sample of origin, sequenced in a study of technical replicates of blood from a few donors (dated by TCRdb to 2016 to 2017). Library prep was done by the immunoSEQ multiplex PCR assay. TCRdb retrieved this table from immuneACCESS and kept in-frame rearrangements only. Not all clones are present; in checked studies, unresolved V genes account for under half, and no reason is known for the remainder. Across this sample there are approximately 92,000 clones, with roughly 96% seen only once. Of the sample, about 0.19% falls within the top ten clones. Sequencing was performed on T cells isolated from PBMCs. Source of these receptors: a human donor in good health.

The chain recombines TRBV5-5 with TRBJ1-2; D unclear. From germline, CDR1 is SGHKS and CDR2 YYEKEE (reference sequence). This CDR3 has 13 amino acids. V gave up 0 bases and J gave up 0 bases, with 3 bases separating them. The CDR3 DNA follows: TGTGCCAGCAGCTTGGCGGCTAACTATGGCTACACCTTC. This sequence encodes CASSLAANYGYTF.

This clone appeared once. In DNA form, the CDR3 reads TGTGCCTGGACGAATCCGGGACTAGCGGAGACCCAGTACTTC. Translated, it gives CAWTNPGLAETQYF. This chain links TRBV30 with TRBJ2-5, with TRBD2 identical over 10 bases. The V segment lost 4 bases and the J segment 5 bases; nucleotides outside the gene matches: 7. The CDR3 length is 14 residues. The germline V gene has CDR1 GTSNPN and CDR2 SVGIG (reference sequence).

A single count supports this clone. The rearrangement uses TRBV16 and TRBJ2-5; 7 nucleotides match TRBD1. The CDR3 has 14 amino acids. With 4 bases clipped from V and 1 base from J, the junction kept 3 bases outside the gene matches. Germline V gene data show CDR1 as KGHSY and CDR2 as FQNENV. The CDR3, as DNA: TGTGCCAGCAGCCGTGGACAGGCCCAAGAGACCCAGTACTTC. Protein: CASSRGQAQETQYF.

The V gene is TRBV27, the J gene TRBJ2-7; 8 bases align to TRBD1. Looked up from germline, CDR1 is MNHEY and CDR2 is SMNVEV (reference sequence). Trimming at V came to 4 bases and at J to 3 bases, leaving 5 bases not matched to a gene. The CDR3 has 14 residues. Here the CDR3 reads CASSSRTGYYEQYF. CDR3 bases: TGTGCCAGCAGTTCCCGGACAGGGTACTACGAGCAGTACTTC.

The rearrangement joins TRBV30 to TRBJ1-3; D is uncertain. V lost 0 bases, J lost 4 bases, and 4 bases lay in between. The CDR3 has 12 residues. Germline values: CDR1 GTSNPN, CDR2 SVGIG (reference sequence). The CDR3 sequence: CAWSVHGNTIYF. The CDR3 region has the DNA TGTGCCTGGAGTGTACACGGAAACACCATATATTTT.

V and J are TRBV7-9 and TRBJ2-1; 8 bases align to TRBD2. The CDR3 contains 15 residues. CDR1 and CDR2 (germline): SEHNR, FQNEAQ (reference sequence). V lost 6 bases, J lost 2 bases, and 6 bases stayed unmatched. CDR3 loop: CASSYPGGAYNEQFF. The DNA for the CDR3 is TGTGCCAGCAGTTACCCCGGGGGGGCCTACAATGAGCAGTTCTTC. The whole variable domain, remainder taken from reference TRBV7-9 and TRBJ2-1, is DTGVSQNPRHKITKRGQNVTFRCDPISEHNRLYWYRQTLGQGPEFLTYFQNEAQLEKSRLLSDRFSAERPKGSFSTLEIQRTEQGDSAMYLCASSYPGGAYNEQFFGPGTRLTVL.

The chain joins TRBV5-1 to TRBJ1-1; D unclear. Germline V CDR1 and CDR2: SGHRS, YFSETQ. The ends were cut back, 2 bases at V and 3 bases at J, with 8 bases in the middle. This CDR3 region has 13 residues. The CDR3 reads CASSFMRDTEAFF. In nucleotides, the CDR3 is TGCGCCAGCAGCTTTATGAGGGACACTGAAGCTTTCTTT.

The CDR3 DNA reads TGTGCCAGCAGCACAGGAGACTCCTACGAGCAGTACTTC. This encodes CASSTGDSYEQYF. V and J are TRBV11-3 and TRBJ2-7, with D possibly matching TRBD1 (5 bases). The CDR3 loop spans 13 amino acids. Trimming stripped 5 bases from V and 0 bases from J, with 8 bases between. Germline assignment: CDR1 SGHNT and CDR2 YENEEA.

The genes are TRBV6-4 and TRBJ1-6; no firm D call. The CDR3 contains 13 residues. V was shortened by 7 bases and J by 8 bases, with 12 bases between the two germline ends. Germline lookup yields CDR1 MRHNA and CDR2 SNTAGT. The CDR3: CASNRESDSPLHF. In DNA, the CDR3 is TGTGCCAGCAACCGGGAGTCTGATTCACCCCTCCACTTT.

The CDR3 sequence: CASSPTFWGLTPYGYTF. CDR3 sequence (DNA): TGTGCCAGCAGTCCCACCTTTTGGGGCTTGACCCCCTATGGCTACACCTTC. J is TRBJ1-2 and V is TRBV28, with D perhaps TRBD1 (5 bases). The CDR3 sequence is 17 residues long. V dropped 5 bases and J dropped 4 bases, with 23 bases sitting between them. Germline CDR1 and CDR2: MDHEN and SYDVKM.

This clone appeared once. V gene TRBV29-1 combines with J gene TRBJ2-5, with D possibly being TRBD2 (6 bases). V was cut by 3 bases and J by 3 bases, with 11 bases left in between. Germline V gene sequence: CDR1 SQVTM, CDR2 ANQGSEA. The CDR3 totals 13 residues. CDR3 sequence: CSVDRGTEETQYF. CDR3 DNA: TGCAGCGTTGACCGCGGGACGGAAGAGACCCAGTACTTC.

The rearrangement uses TRBV10-3 and TRBJ1-1; 10 bases line up with TRBD1. The CDR3 is 14 amino acids. After removal of 7 bases from V and 1 base from J, the junction contained 3 bases not matched to a gene. Germline CDR1 is ENHRY and CDR2 is SYGVKD. The DNA of the CDR3 is TGTGCCATCACTCGGACAGGGGGGAACACTGAAGCTTTCTTT. Translating it yields CAITRTGGNTEAFF.

This sequence joins TRBV14 and TRBJ2-2, with TRBD2 identical over 8 bases. The germline V gene has CDR1 SGHDN and CDR2 FVKESK. Unmatched junction bases numbered 2, after V lost 0 bases and J lost 2 bases. The length of the CDR3 is 16 residues. The CDR3 here is CASSQELAVNTGELFF. The DNA of the CDR3 is TGTGCCAGCAGCCAAGAACTAGCGGTAAACACCGGGGAGCTGTTTTTT.

This chain joins TRBV29-1 and TRBJ2-1; 8 nucleotides line up with TRBD2. The J segment lost 0 bases and the V segment lost 1 base, leaving 5 bases of the junction unmatched. Germline CDR1 reads SQVTM; CDR2 reads ANQGSEA. This CDR3 has 16 residues. Written as DNA, the CDR3 is TGCAGCGTTGAAGGGGCCGGGACTAGCTCCTACAATGAGCAGTTCTTC. This translates into CSVEGAGTSSYNEQFF.

V gene TRBV9 combines with J gene TRBJ1-2, with a possible D match to TRBD1 (6 bases). Trimming cost V 0 bases and J 7 bases, with 22 bases left between them. This CDR3 has 17 residues. Germline V gene lookup returns CDR1 SGDLS and CDR2 YYNGEE. DNA of the CDR3: TGTGCCAGCAGCGTAGGCGTGCGGAAACAGGGCGTGACTGGCTACACCTTC. As protein: CASSVGVRKQGVTGYTF.

The chain links TRBV6-1 to TRBJ2-4; no reliable D call. The V end lost 5 bases, the J end lost 10 bases, and 12 bases lay between the germline ends. Germline V gene lookup returns CDR1 MNHNS and CDR2 SASEGT. The length of the CDR3 is 12 residues. Written as DNA, the CDR3 is TGTGCCAGCAGTCCCGAGGCGCTAATTCAGTACTTC. Amino acids: CASSPEALIQYF.

The V gene is TRBV14, the J gene TRBJ2-7; D gene uncertain. CDR1 is SGHDN, CDR2 FVKESK, per germline. The CDR3 length is 14 residues. With 0 bases removed from V and 3 bases from J, the gap between germline ends came to 9 bases. The CDR3 DNA reads as TGTGCCAGCAGCCAAGATTGGCTTATCTACGAGCAGTACTTC. Protein: CASSQDWLIYEQYF.

The genes are TRBV6-5 and TRBJ1-2, with a tentative D call TRBD1 (5 bases). V lost 2 bases and J lost 4, with 11 bases in between. CDR1 is MNHEY, CDR2 SVGAGI, per germline. This CDR3 has 14 residues. The CDR3 DNA sequence: TGTGCCAGCAGTTACGCAGGACAACTCTATGGCTACACCTTC. Residues: CASSYAGQLYGYTF.

The rearrangement links TRBV6-5 to TRBJ2-7; 7 bases map to TRBD2. CDR1 MNHEY and CDR2 SVGAGI come from the germline V gene. J lost 7 bases, V lost 6 bases, and 12 bases had no gene match. The CDR3 loop spans 14 amino acids. DNA for the CDR3: TGTGCCAGCAGGGCCAGGGCTAGCGGTGGAGAGCAGTACTTC. Translation gives CASRARASGGEQYF.

The chain has TRBV5-1 and TRBJ2-7, with 10 bases lining up with TRBD1. Germline CDR1 and CDR2: SGHRS and YFSETQ. The CDR3 has 14 residues. Germline trimming cut 4 bases from V and 2 bases from J; bases unmatched to any gene: 3. In DNA form, the CDR3 reads TGCGCCAGCAGCGCGGGACAGGGGCCCTACGAGCAGTACTTC. Its protein is CASSAGQGPYEQYF.

The genes are TRBV28 and TRBJ2-5, with D perhaps matching TRBD1 (5 bases). The germline V and J ends were trimmed by 2 bases and 3 bases, with 7 bases remaining between them. The V gene's germline CDR1 is MDHEN and CDR2 SYDVKM. This CDR3 comprises 13 residues. CDR3 DNA: TGTGCCAGCAGTTTAGGCAGGGAAGAGACCCAGTACTTC. Encoded protein: CASSLGREETQYF.